A single sample is the source of the 20 T cell receptor beta chains below, sequenced in a study of T cell changes during pregnancy in multiple sclerosis. Sequenced by immunoSEQ multiplex PCR; TCRdb stores in-frame clones only, minus some. The sample has 35,000 to 50,000 clones; about nine tenths are singletons. The starting material was CD4+ T cells from peripheral blood mononuclear cells, obtained after pregnancy. The receptors originated from a female donor with multiple sclerosis, enrolled in a pregnancy study.

The chain links TRBV4-2 to TRBJ2-1; TRBD2 agrees at 7 bases. CDR3 length: 15 amino acids. The V gene end was trimmed by 5 bases and the J gene end by 8 bases; junction bases not matched to a gene: 12. The germline gives CDR1 LGHNA, CDR2 YNFKEQ. The CDR3 region is CASSARTRGVHEQFF. The CDR3 bases are TGTGCCAGCAGCGCGAGGACTAGAGGAGTTCATGAGCAGTTCTTC.

The rearrangement uses TRBV25-1 and TRBJ2-5; the D is unclear. Trimming left V 10 bases short and J 5 bases short, with 11 bases between. This CDR3 comprises 11 residues. In germline, CDR1 is MGHDK, CDR2 SYGVNS. CDR3 nucleotides: TGTGCCACCCTCACATATGAGACCCAGTACTTC. Its protein is CATLTYETQYF.

This chain joins TRBV10-3 and TRBJ2-1; no clear D. Trimming cost V 4 bases and J 7 bases, with 2 bases left between them. Germline V gives CDR1 ENHRY, CDR2 SYGVKD. The CDR3 has 10 amino acids. The CDR3 DNA reads TGTGCCATCAGTGCAAATGAGCAGTTCTTC. As protein: CAISANEQFF.

This clone has a single count. The chain recombines TRBV18 with TRBJ2-7; 7 bases line up with TRBD2. The germline CDR1 and CDR2 sequences are KGHSH and LQKENI. This CDR3 region has 14 residues. V lost 4 bases, J lost 4 bases, and 7 bases stayed unmatched. CDR3 in amino acids: CASSRLATGYEQYF. CDR3 nucleotides: TGTGCCAGCTCACGACTAGCTACGGGTTACGAGCAGTACTTC.

J is TRBJ2-1 and V is TRBV2; 8 nucleotides align to TRBD1. This CDR3 spans 14 amino acids. After removal of 8 bases from V and 7 bases from J, the junction contained 10 bases not matched to a gene. Germline CDR1 and CDR2: SNHLY and FYNNEI. The CDR3 sequence: CASLLQGAGNEQFF. The CDR3 DNA sequence: TGTGCCAGCCTACTCCAGGGGGCAGGGAATGAGCAGTTCTTC.

This clone has a single count. The rearrangement uses TRBV7-9 and TRBJ2-5, with 10 positions matching TRBD1. Germline V gene lookup returns CDR1 SEHNR and CDR2 FQNEAQ (reference sequence). The CDR3 runs 14 residues. The V segment lost 7 bases and the J segment 4 bases; nucleotides outside the gene matches: 6. Written as DNA, the CDR3 is TGTGCCAGCAACCCATGGACAGGGGGAGAGACCCAGTACTTC. Translating gives CASNPWTGGETQYF.

The chain employs TRBV5-6 and TRBJ1-4; 7 nucleotides align to TRBD1. Germline V gene data show CDR1 as SGHDT and CDR2 as YYEEEE. J gave up 4 bases and V 4 bases, and 7 bases lay outside the gene matches. The CDR3 contains 15 residues. Here the CDR3 reads CASSQGTDHNEKLFF. CDR3 nucleotides: TGTGCCAGCAGCCAGGGGACAGACCATAATGAAAAACTGTTTTTT.

The V call is TRBV9, the J call TRBJ1-3, with no clear D. CDR3 size: 16 residues. Trimming removed 1 base at V and 0 bases at J, with 11 bases between. CDR1 SGDLS and CDR2 YYNGEE come from the germline V gene. The CDR3 sequence is CASSVYDGDSGNTIYF. For the CDR3, the DNA is TGTGCCAGCAGCGTATATGACGGGGACTCTGGAAACACCATATATTTT.

This clone is large in the sample. The chain recombines TRBV6-1 with TRBJ1-1; TRBD1 might be the D (5 bases). In germline, CDR1 is MNHNS, CDR2 SASEGT. The CDR3 runs 13 residues. The germline V and J ends were trimmed by 10 bases and 10 bases, with 22 bases remaining between them. The CDR3 bases are TGTGCCACCGACGACAGATTGGGACTCCGAGCTTTCTTT. Translated: CATDDRLGLRAFF.

V is TRBV28 and J is TRBJ2-1; 8 nucleotides agree with TRBD1. The V gene end was trimmed by 3 bases and the J gene end by 10 bases; junction bases not matched to a gene: 20. This CDR3 region has 18 residues. CDR1 and CDR2 (germline): MDHEN, SYDVKM. Written as DNA, the CDR3 is TGTGCCAGCAGTTTGGCTCAGAGCTGGGACAGGCCTTTCCAGGAGCAGTTCTTC. Amino acid sequence: CASSLAQSWDRPFQEQFF. The variable domain in full, with the rest retrieved from reference TRBV28 and TRBJ2-1, is DVKVTQSSRYLVKRTGEKVFLECVQDMDHENMFWYRQDPGLGLRLIYFSYDVKMKEKGDIPEGYSVSREKKERFSLILESASTNQTSMYLCASSLAQSWDRPFQEQFFGPGTRLTVL.

J is TRBJ2-4 and V is TRBV19; 12 positions match TRBD2. The CDR3 contains 18 residues. Trimming cost V 6 bases and J 0 bases; bases outside gene matches: 9. The germline V gene has CDR1 LNHDA and CDR2 SQIVND (reference sequence). The CDR3 nucleotides are TGTGCCAGTAGCAAACCCGGACTAGCGGGAAGAGCCAAAAACATTCAGTACTTC. This gives the protein CASSKPGLAGRAKNIQYF.

The chain is built from TRBV29-1 and TRBJ1-1; D call uncertain. Deletions cut 0 bases from V and 11 bases from J, with 19 bases between. The V gene's germline CDR1 is SQVTM and CDR2 ANQGSEA. The CDR3 has 14 residues. The CDR3 protein is CSVEDSLDSRGAFF. Here the CDR3 DNA reads TGCAGCGTTGAAGATTCGCTGGACTCCAGAGGGGCTTTCTTT. The variable domain in full, with the rest retrieved from reference TRBV29-1 and TRBJ1-1, is SAVISQKPSRDICQRGTSLTIQCQVDSQVTMMFWYRQQPGQSLTLIATANQGSEATYESGFVIDKFPISRPNLTFSTLTVSNMSPEDSSIYLCSVEDSLDSRGAFFGQGTRLTVV.

The chain has TRBV10-3 and TRBJ1-3; no firm D call. With 7 bases removed from V and 0 bases from J, the gap between germline ends came to 7 bases. The CDR3 loop spans 13 amino acids. CDR1 and CDR2 (germline): ENHRY, SYGVKD. CDR3 bases: TGTGCCATCACCCACTCCTCTGGAAACACCATATATTTT. This sequence encodes CAITHSSGNTIYF.

V and J are TRBV4-1 and TRBJ2-4; 15 positions match TRBD2. This CDR3 has 19 residues. The junction had 6 bases not matched to a gene; V was cut back by 3 bases and J by 0 bases. The germline CDR1 and CDR2 sequences are MGHRA and YSYEKL. CDR3 DNA sequence: TGCGCCAGCAGCCACCCGGGACTAGCGGGAGGCCCAGCCAAAAACATTCAGTACTTC. This codes for CASSHPGLAGGPAKNIQYF.

The chain employs TRBV19 and TRBJ2-1, with 7 nucleotides matching TRBD1. CDR1 is LNHDA, CDR2 SQIVND, per germline (reference sequence). V shed 1 base and J 0 bases; nucleotides not matched to a gene: 6. The CDR3 has 17 amino acids. The CDR3 nucleotides are TGTGCCAGTAGTATAGCCGGGACAGCCTTCTCCTACAATGAGCAGTTCTTC. It codes for CASSIAGTAFSYNEQFF.

This clone was seen ten or more times. The J gene is TRBJ1-1, the V gene TRBV18; no clear D gene. This CDR3 comprises 15 residues. V dropped 4 bases and J dropped 11 bases, with 23 bases sitting between them. Germline CDR1 reads KGHSH; CDR2 reads LQKENI. The CDR3 sequence: CASSLSLIPGEDAFF. For the CDR3, the DNA is TGTGCCAGCTCACTCAGTCTTATCCCCGGTGAGGATGCTTTCTTT. Supplemented by reference TRBV18 and TRBJ1-1, the full variable domain reads NAGVMQNPRHLVRRRGQEARLRCSPMKGHSHVYWYRQLPEEGLKFMVYLQKENIIDESGMPKERFSAEFPKEGPSILRIQQVVRGDSAAYFCASSLSLIPGEDAFFGQGTRLTVV.

The rearrangement links TRBV5-4 to TRBJ1-3, with D possibly TRBD1 on 6 matching bases. This CDR3 has 14 residues. Between the trimmed V and J ends, which lost 0 bases and 4 bases, there was a span of 8 bases. CDR1 and CDR2 (germline): SGHNT, YYREEE (reference sequence). CDR3 sequence (DNA): TGTGCCAGCAGCTTGGCTGGGGGCGGAAACACCATATATTTT. Its translation: CASSLAGGGNTIYF.

The chain joins TRBV5-1 to TRBJ1-3; 8 positions agree with TRBD1. Per the germline V gene, CDR1 is SGHRS and CDR2 is YFSETQ. The CDR3 has 16 amino acids. The J segment lost 4 bases and the V segment lost 0 bases, leaving 6 bases of the junction unmatched. CDR3 protein: CASSLASGGAGNTIYF. Written as DNA, the CDR3 is TGCGCCAGCAGCTTGGCCTCAGGGGGCGCGGGAAACACCATATATTTT.

The V and J genes are TRBV28 and TRBJ2-2; TRBD2 matches at 12 bases. V was pared by 5 bases and J by 5 bases, with 9 bases of the junction left unmatched. Germline values: CDR1 MDHEN, CDR2 SYDVKM. The CDR3 runs 17 residues. Here the CDR3 DNA reads TGTGCCAGCAGTACCCGACTAGCGGGAGTGAAAACCGGGGAGCTGTTTTTT. Its translation is CASSTRLAGVKTGELFF.

The chain carries TRBV7-3 and TRBJ2-7, with 7 bases lining up with TRBD2. This CDR3 is 17 amino acids long. Germline CDR1 and CDR2: SGHTA and FQGTGA. Trimming cost V 0 bases and J 6 bases; bases outside gene matches: 14. The chain's CDR3 is CASSLTSTRDRGVEQYF. DNA of the CDR3: TGTGCCAGCAGCTTAACTTCTACCCGGGACCGGGGGGTCGAGCAGTACTTC.